These 27 T cell receptor beta chains came from one sample sequenced in a study of blood T cell repertoires in COVID-19. Sequencing was performed with immunoSEQ multiplex PCR; in TCRdb, only in-frame clones are kept and a portion is missing. The repertoire holds nearly 60,000 clones, with approximately 87% as singletons. The sequencing sample was made of peripheral blood. All receptors come from a man aged 40-50 years with active COVID-19.

CDR3 region: CASPILGGMAEQFF. The DNA for the CDR3 is TGTGCCAGCCCCATTCTCGGCGGGATGGCTGAGCAGTTCTTC. The chain recombines TRBV7-9 with TRBJ2-1; D possibly corresponds to TRBD2 (6 bases). The V gene lost 8 bases and the J gene lost 9 bases, with 20 bases spanning the gap. CDR3 length equals 14 residues. Germline-derived CDR1 and CDR2 are SEHNR and FQNEAQ (reference sequence).

This chain uses TRBV5-6 with TRBJ2-1; maybe TRBD2 (5 bases). The germline gives CDR1 SGHDT, CDR2 YYEEEE. CDR3 length: 16 residues. The ends were cut back, 4 bases at V and 0 bases at J, with 14 bases in the middle. The CDR3 loop reads CASSAYRLSSYNEQFF. The CDR3 coding sequence is TGTGCCAGCAGCGCCTACAGACTAAGCTCCTACAATGAGCAGTTCTTC. Full variable domain (outside the CDR3, taken from reference TRBV5-6 and TRBJ2-1): DAGVTQSPTHLIKTRGQQVTLRCSPKSGHDTVSWYQQALGQGPQFIFQYYEEEERQRGNFPDRFSGHQFPNYSSELNVNALLLGDSALYLCASSAYRLSSYNEQFFGPGTRLTVL.

The chain joins TRBV11-2 to TRBJ2-7; D gene ambiguous. From germline, CDR1 is SGHAT and CDR2 FQNNGV. The CDR3 is 15 residues long. V lost 1 base to trimming and J lost 8 bases, with 18 bases between them. CDR3 sequence: CASSLGIFTTIKQYF. As DNA, the CDR3 is TGTGCCAGCAGCTTAGGAATTTTTACCACAATAAAGCAGTACTTC.

This clone was picked up one time. This sequence joins TRBV27 and TRBJ2-1, with a possible D match to TRBD1 (5 bases). CDR1 and CDR2 (germline): MNHEY, SMNVEV (reference sequence). The V end lost 6 bases, the J end lost 0 bases, and 12 bases lay between the germline ends. This CDR3 contains 15 residues. CDR3 in DNA: TGTGCCAGCAGGCGACAGCCGCTCTCCTACAATGAGCAGTTCTTC. This sequence encodes CASRRQPLSYNEQFF.

This clone came up a few times. This sequence joins TRBV9 and TRBJ2-2; 9 bases map to TRBD1. V trimming: 4 bases; J trimming: 2 bases; junction bases outside the gene matches: 6. Germline values: CDR1 SGDLS, CDR2 YYNGEE. The CDR3 is made up of 16 amino acids. In DNA, the CDR3 is TGTGCCAGCAGCACGAGGGGACAGGGAAACACCGGGGAGCTGTTTTTT. Residues: CASSTRGQGNTGELFF.

This chain links TRBV2 with TRBJ2-3; 13 bases fit TRBD2. This CDR3 contains 16 residues. V lost 5 bases and J lost 5; bases outside the gene matches: 7. Germline CDR1 SNHLY, CDR2 FYNNEI. CDR3 nucleotides: TGTGCCAGCAGTAAGGGGACTAGCGGGGCGGTAGATACGCAGTATTTT. This sequence encodes CASSKGTSGAVDTQYF.

V usage is TRBV11-2 and J usage is TRBJ2-2, with D perhaps matching TRBD2 (5 bases). Between the trimmed V and J ends, which lost 8 bases and 5 bases, there was a span of 15 bases. The length of the CDR3 is 14 residues. Per germline, CDR1 SGHAT and CDR2 FQNNGV. CDR3 in DNA: TGTGCCAGCCGTCGGGAAAGGTATACCGGGGAGCTGTTTTTT. Protein sequence: CASRRERYTGELFF.

The CDR3 loop is CASTGLALASYEQYF. In nucleotides, the CDR3 is TGTGCCAGCACCGGACTAGCGTTGGCCTCCTACGAGCAGTACTTC. V and J are TRBV6-5 and TRBJ2-7, with 9 bases that match TRBD2. Germline trimming cut 7 bases from V and 0 bases from J; bases unmatched to any gene: 7. The germline V gene encodes CDR1 MNHEY and CDR2 SVGAGI. The CDR3 loop spans 15 amino acids.

This clone was picked up a small number of times. This chain links TRBV18 with TRBJ2-1; D unresolved. The CDR3 sequence is 14 residues long. Looked up from germline, CDR1 is KGHSH and CDR2 is LQKENI. Trimming took off 0 bases at V and 9 bases at J, with 12 bases between the two ends. Written as DNA, the CDR3 is TGTGCCAGCTCACCACCGGTGGGTACAGCTGAGCAGTTCTTC. Translating it yields CASSPPVGTAEQFF.

The chain recombines TRBV19 with TRBJ1-3, with D maybe TRBD1 (5 bases). The CDR3 is 12 amino acids. Germline loops: CDR1 LNHDA, CDR2 SQIVND (reference sequence). V lost 9 bases and J lost 4, with 10 bases in between. CDR3 coding DNA: TGTGCCAGCGACCAGGGAGGAAACACCATATATTTT. It is translated as CASDQGGNTIYF.

The rearrangement joins TRBV19 to TRBJ1-2; maybe TRBD1 (6 bases). V lost 1 base, J lost 7 bases, and 19 bases lay in between. Germline V lookup: CDR1 LNHDA, CDR2 SQIVND (reference sequence). CDR3 size: 16 residues. The CDR3 here is CASSIGLPGDTLGYTF. The CDR3 nucleotides are TGTGCCAGTAGTATAGGTCTTCCAGGGGACACCCTTGGCTACACCTTC.

This sequence joins TRBV4-2 and TRBJ2-1, with 7 bases lining up with TRBD2. The CDR3 extends over 16 amino acids. The V gene end was trimmed by 1 base and the J gene end by 4 bases; junction bases not matched to a gene: 7. Looked up from germline, CDR1 is LGHNA and CDR2 is YNFKEQ. CDR3 sequence reads: CASSQVRREGYNEQFF. The CDR3 nucleotides are TGTGCCAGCAGCCAAGTGAGGAGGGAGGGGTACAATGAGCAGTTCTTC.

This clone came up once. The genes are TRBV19 and TRBJ1-4, with a weak D call TRBD1 (5 bases). The V end was cut by 3 bases, the J end by 3 bases, with 8 bases between. The germline gives CDR1 LNHDA, CDR2 SQIVND (reference sequence). This CDR3 is 14 amino acids long. CDR3 DNA sequence: TGTGCCAGTAGTATTGGACAAGCTAATGAAAAACTGTTTTTT. Its protein is CASSIGQANEKLFF.

The J gene is TRBJ2-7, the V gene TRBV10-2; TRBD2 might be the D (6 bases). Germline assignment: CDR1 WSHSY and CDR2 SAAADI. Trimming pared 6 bases from V and 5 bases from J, leaving 11 bases between. The CDR3 contains 12 residues. The CDR3: CASRDYSDEQYF. CDR3 DNA: TGCGCCAGCAGGGACTACTCAGACGAGCAGTACTTC.

The J gene is TRBJ2-7, the V gene TRBV11-2, with TRBD2 matching over 7 bases. V shed 5 bases, J shed 5 bases, and the junction held 12 bases outside the gene matches. Germline CDR1 SGHAT, CDR2 FQNNGV. CDR3 length equals 15 residues. In nucleotides, the CDR3 is TGTGCCAGCAGCCCCTCGGGCGGGAGATTAGACGAGCAGTACTTC. It encodes CASSPSGGRLDEQYF.

This sequence joins TRBV19 and TRBJ2-5; D is possibly TRBD2 (5 bases). Trimming took off 7 bases at V and 0 bases at J, with 12 bases between the two ends. The CDR3 sequence is 14 residues long. The V gene's germline CDR1 is LNHDA and CDR2 SQIVND (reference sequence). CDR3 residues: CASKSRGYQETQYF. For the CDR3, the DNA is TGTGCCAGTAAATCGCGAGGGTACCAAGAGACCCAGTACTTC.

The gene calls are TRBV5-4 and TRBJ2-1; 8 positions agree with TRBD2. Trimming took 3 bases from V and 1 from J; bases not matched to a gene: 9. The germline V gene has CDR1 SGHNT and CDR2 YYREEE (reference sequence). This CDR3 has 17 amino acids. The CDR3 region has the DNA TGTGCCAGCAGCTCCGGGACTAGTAAGTTGTCCTACAATGAGCAGTTCTTC. Its protein is CASSSGTSKLSYNEQFF.

V gene TRBV9 combines with J gene TRBJ1-5; D possibly corresponds to TRBD1 (6 bases). There are 18 residues in the CDR3. Germline CDR1 is SGDLS and CDR2 is YYNGEE. V lost 4 bases, J lost 8 bases, and 28 bases lay in between. This CDR3 reads CASSPSPGAGSPLKPQHF. CDR3 in DNA: TGTGCCAGCAGCCCCTCCCCAGGGGCAGGGAGCCCTTTGAAGCCCCAGCATTTT. The variable domain in full, completed from reference TRBV9 and TRBJ1-5, reads DSGVTQTPKHLITATGQRVTLRCSPRSGDLSVYWYQQSLDQGLQFLIQYYNGEERAKGNILERFSAQQFPDLHSELNLSSLELGDSALYFCASSPSPGAGSPLKPQHFGDGTRLSIL.

Here the CDR3 reads CSAGQREAFF. CDR3 nucleotides: TGCAGTGCGGGGCAGCGTGAAGCTTTCTTT. The chain joins TRBV20-1 to TRBJ1-1, with D possibly being TRBD1 (5 bases). V lost 6 bases to trimming and J lost 7 bases, with 9 bases between them. Germline assignment: CDR1 DFQATT and CDR2 SNEGSKA (reference sequence). The CDR3 length is 10 residues.

The V and J genes are TRBV20-1 and TRBJ2-1, with D perhaps matching TRBD1 or TRBD2 (5 bases each). The germline V and J ends were trimmed by 3 bases and 6 bases, with 27 bases remaining between them. Germline CDR1 DFQATT, CDR2 SNEGSKA (reference sequence). The CDR3 loop spans 18 amino acids. The CDR3 DNA reads as TGCAGTGCTAGTGGGGCTAGCAGGCCTACATTTATGAGCAATGAGCAGTTCTTC. It specifies CSASGASRPTFMSNEQFF.

The rearrangement links TRBV2 to TRBJ2-6; TRBD1 matches 10 bases. Germline V gene data show CDR1 as SNHLY and CDR2 as FYNNEI. This CDR3 is built from 17 residues. V was pared by 6 bases and J by 0 bases, with 5 bases of the junction left unmatched. CDR3 bases: TGTGCCAGCAGCCCGGGACAGGGGATCTCTGGGGCCAACGTCCTGACTTTC. Translating it yields CASSPGQGISGANVLTF.

The gene calls are TRBV16 and TRBJ2-7; D is ambiguous. Germline CDR1 KGHSY, CDR2 FQNENV. Trimming stripped 4 bases from V and 2 bases from J, with 15 bases between. The CDR3 covers 15 residues. The CDR3 DNA sequence: TGTGCCAGCAGCCCCCTTGAGGCAGCCGCCTACGAGCAGTACTTC. Translation: CASSPLEAAAYEQYF.

A single count supports this clone. The chain combines TRBV19 with TRBJ2-1, with 9 bases that match TRBD2. The CDR3 covers 17 residues. Germline trimming cut 5 bases from V and 8 bases from J; bases unmatched to any gene: 16. Germline V gives CDR1 LNHDA, CDR2 SQIVND (reference sequence). CDR3 loop: CASSPITQPGLAYEQFF. The CDR3 bases are TGTGCCAGTAGTCCAATAACGCAGCCGGGACTAGCTTATGAGCAGTTCTTC.

This clone occurred a few times. The rearrangement uses TRBV7-9 and TRBJ1-1; D not certain. Germline V lookup: CDR1 SEHNR, CDR2 FQNEAQ (reference sequence). Trimming removed 8 bases from V and 3 bases from J, with 4 bases in between. The CDR3 is 10 amino acids. This CDR3 reads CASGHTEAFF. The CDR3 region has the DNA TGTGCCAGCGGCCACACTGAAGCTTTCTTT.

The chain uses TRBV5-4 and TRBJ1-1; D is unresolved. The CDR3 extends over 11 amino acids. Germline assignment: CDR1 SGHNT and CDR2 YYREEE (reference sequence). Deletions cut 10 bases from V and 3 bases from J, with 10 bases between. Here the CDR3 reads CARYRDTEAFF. The CDR3, as DNA: TGTGCCCGCTACCGGGACACTGAAGCTTTCTTT.

V and J are TRBV9 and TRBJ1-6, with D maybe TRBD1 (6 bases). V lost 6 bases, J lost 7 bases, and 17 bases lay in between. The CDR3 has 15 residues. The germline V gene encodes CDR1 SGDLS and CDR2 YYNGEE. CDR3 coding DNA: TGTGCCAGCACCCTTTCAGGGGTGGAGAATTCACCCCTCCACTTT. This sequence encodes CASTLSGVENSPLHF.

The chain links TRBV29-1 to TRBJ2-7, with TRBD1 matching over 9 bases. CDR1 and CDR2 from the germline V gene are SQVTM and ANQGSEA. Unmatched junction bases numbered 7, after V lost 5 bases and J lost 2 bases. The CDR3 length is 14 residues. The CDR3 DNA follows: TGCAGCGTTAGGCCCGGGACAGGGCCCTACGAGCAGTACTTC. Its protein is CSVRPGTGPYEQYF.